This record covers a single T cell receptor (beta chain). Its antigen remains unidentified. The sample comes from a study of T cell repertoires in cytomegalovirus infection. The study's findings and limits: HLA-C-restricted TCR beta clonotypes specific for CMV led the ex vivo response.

TCRdb re-called the reads through MiXCR, storing one row per CDR3 protein. The sample lists tens of thousands of distinct CDR3 sequences; about a fifth were seen once. The germline V and J ends were trimmed by 4 bases and 0 bases, with 22 bases remaining between them. Germline V gene sequence: CDR1 DFQATT, CDR2 SNEGSKA (reference sequence). The CDR3 is 17 residues long. Sequenced here: CD8+ T cells from cultured PBMCs, sampled from culture after CMV antigen stimulation. This clonotype was sampled from a human donor in good health (CMV status not recorded). Some clones in this sample may be carry-over from other donors' samples. This chain links TRBV20-1 with TRBJ2-7, with TRBD2 as a possible D gene (6 bases). The DNA for the CDR3 is TGCAGTGCTACCAAATACATACTAGCTCCGGGCTCCTACGAGCAGTACTTC. Translating gives CSATKYILAPGSYEQYF.